Sequencing of this T cell receptor beta chain was carried out in a study of long-term antiretroviral therapy in people with HIV. Findings of the study overall: The clones with expansion before ART were dominant in the repertoire at all time points.

Survey-level immunoSEQ v3.0 assays were run. This table comes from immunoSEQ multiplex PCR, and its TCRdb copy is limited to in-frame clones, with some not included. The table shows tens of thousands of clones, with around 78% occurring only once. Comments on this clone: No antigen is known for it.

Sequenced material: unsorted PBMCs, taken 3.1 years after starting antiretroviral therapy. The TCR was taken from a woman in her fifties or sixties with HIV.

Written as DNA, the CDR3 is TGTGCCAGCAGCCAAACTACCTACGAGCAGTACTTC. Translating gives CASSQTTYEQYF. This sequence joins TRBV14 and TRBJ2-7; the D is unclear. Per germline, CDR1 SGHDN and CDR2 FVKESK. V was pared by 2 bases and J by 2 bases, with 4 bases between. The CDR3 runs to 12 residues.